This section outlines one T cell receptor (beta chain) sequence together with its context. Building the TCR beta libraries relied on iRepertoire HTBI primers, and CDR3 regions underwent Arm-PCR. A single record per CDR3 protein comes from TCRdb applying MiXCR to the multiplex PCR reads. The sample gives some 600,000 distinct CDR3 sequences, 16% of which show up once; 12% is in the top ten. These data come from a study of regulatory T cells in long-lasting Graves disease. Germline loops: CDR1 SGHDN, CDR2 FVKESK. The CDR3 contains 17 residues. Trimming took 0 bases from V and 8 from J, leaving 22 bases between them. As for time point: newly diagnosed GD, antithyroid drugs for less than 3 months. PBMC-extracted RNA yielded the TCR library. These data were also filed under a second study, of T cells in Graves' hyperthyroidism and ophthalmopathy.

Source: peripheral blood mononuclear cells (PBMCs), taken at new diagnosis, from a patient treated with antithyroid drugs. The V call is TRBV14, the J call TRBJ1-1, with TRBD1 as a possible D gene (6 bases). This receptor was obtained from a man aged 18-30 years with Graves disease. CDR3: CASSQDRFGGGRSEAFF. DNA of the CDR3: TGTGCCAGCAGCCAAGATCGGTTTGGCGGGGGGCGAAGCGAAGCTTTCTTT.